This T cell receptor beta chain was obtained from a study of CD4+ T cells in melanoma (dated by TCRdb to the early 2020s). In the study overall: The study investigated neoantigen-specific CD4+ T cells in human melanoma. The study at large found these results: Neoantigen-specific CD4+ T cells in melanoma were reported to show diverse differentiation states. The report described a correlation between neoantigen-specific CD4+ T cells and the function of CD8+ T cells, macrophages and B cells.

Patients with melanoma were used as donors. Library creation used the immunoSEQ multiplex PCR assay. In TCRdb, the immuneACCESS table is reduced to in-frame sequences with V and J assigned. These tables do not hold every clone; where another copy was compared, an unresolved V gene accounts for under half, and the others remain unexplained. The sample table lists approximately 9,900 clones, approximately 68% of them with a count of one. Less than 20% of the sample lies in the top ten. Its CDR3 holds 12 amino acids, cysteine through phenylalanine. The only DNA kept is the CDR3, 36 bases in frame from the first base. V and J are truncated by 1 base and 6 bases respectively, leaving an intervening sequence of 5 bases. CDR1 and CDR2 are drawn from the germline V gene (reference sequence): MNHNY, SVGAGI. As for this clone: This clone's antigen is unknown. No clone much larger than this one lies a single base away; base qualities are absent.

Sequenced material: cells from a culture (not recorded whether cultured in vitro). The chain links TRBV6-6 with TRBJ2-3, with the D gene uncertain. The sequence was obtained from a human donor with melanoma. The CDR3 reads CASSYFLDTQYF. The DNA reads TGTGCCAGCAGTTACTTTCTGGATACGCAGTATTTT.